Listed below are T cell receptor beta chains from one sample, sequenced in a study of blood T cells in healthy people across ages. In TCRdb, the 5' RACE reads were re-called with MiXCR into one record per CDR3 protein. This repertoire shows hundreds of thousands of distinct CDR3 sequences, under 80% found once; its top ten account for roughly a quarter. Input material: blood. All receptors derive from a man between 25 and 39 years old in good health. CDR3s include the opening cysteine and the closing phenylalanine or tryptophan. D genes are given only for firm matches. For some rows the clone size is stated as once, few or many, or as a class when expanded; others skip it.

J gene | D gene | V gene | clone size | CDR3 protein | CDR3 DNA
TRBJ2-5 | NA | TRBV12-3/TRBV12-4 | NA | CASSHLGLKETQYF | TGTGCCAGCAGCCATCTAGGGCTAAAAGAGACCCAGTACTTC
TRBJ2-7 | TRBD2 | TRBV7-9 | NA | CASSSRGVSYNEQYF | TGTGCCAGCAGCTCGCGGGGGGTCTCCTACAATGAGCAGTACTTC
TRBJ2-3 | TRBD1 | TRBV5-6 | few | CASSAPGQGGRDTQYF | TGTGCCAGCAGCGCGCCGGGACAGGGAGGTCGTGATACGCAGTATTTT
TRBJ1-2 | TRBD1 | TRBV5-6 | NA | CASSLVGTGHYGYTF | TGTGCCAGCAGCTTGGTAGGGACAGGTCACTATGGCTACACCTTC
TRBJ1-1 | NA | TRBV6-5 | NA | CASSYSDYSTEAFF | TGTGCCAGCAGTTACTCGGATTACAGTACTGAAGCTTTCTTT
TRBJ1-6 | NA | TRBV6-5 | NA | CASSLALGSPLHF | TGTGCCAGCAGTTTGGCGTTGGGGTCACCCCTCCACTTT
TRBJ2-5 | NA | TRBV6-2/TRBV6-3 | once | CASSGGPAKETQYF | TGTGCCAGCAGTGGGGGACCAGCGAAAGAGACCCAGTACTTC
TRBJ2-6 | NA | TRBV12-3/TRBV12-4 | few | CASSLMPDPSGANVLTF | TGTGCCAGCAGTTTAATGCCAGACCCCTCTGGGGCCAACGTCCTGACTTTC
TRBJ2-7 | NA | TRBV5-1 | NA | CASNRGRTGDYEQYF | TGCGCCAGCAATAGGGGGAGGACAGGCGACTACGAGCAGTACTTC
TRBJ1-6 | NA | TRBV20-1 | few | CSAREGTDSPLHF | TGCAGTGCTAGAGAGGGAACGGATTCACCCCTCCACTTT
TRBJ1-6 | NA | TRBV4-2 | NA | CASSQAYQDLPSPLHF | TGTGCCAGCAGCCAAGCTTACCAAGATCTTCCCTCACCCCTCCACTTT
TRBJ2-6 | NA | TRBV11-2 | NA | CTSSLGQGGANVLTF | TGTACCAGCAGCTTAGGTCAGGGTGGGGCCAACGTCCTGACTTTC
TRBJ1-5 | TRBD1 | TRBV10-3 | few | CAISPHIGQGRQPQHF | TGTGCCATCAGCCCACACATTGGACAGGGTCGGCAGCCCCAGCATTTT
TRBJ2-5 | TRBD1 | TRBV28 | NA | CASTPDREVETQYF | TGTGCCAGCACCCCCGACAGGGAAGTAGAGACCCAGTACTTC
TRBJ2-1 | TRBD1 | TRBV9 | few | CASSPDRGFDNEQFF | TGTGCCAGCAGCCCGGACAGGGGGTTCGACAATGAGCAGTTCTTC
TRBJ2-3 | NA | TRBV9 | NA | CASSVRTDTQYF | TGTGCCAGCAGCGTCCGGACAGATACGCAGTATTTT
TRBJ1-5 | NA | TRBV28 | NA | CASSFLGVGWNQPQHF | TGTGCCAGCAGTTTCCTAGGGGTGGGGTGGAATCAGCCCCAGCATTTT
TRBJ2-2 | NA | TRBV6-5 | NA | CASSYTQITGELFF | TGTGCCAGCAGTTACACGCAGATTACCGGGGAGCTGTTTTTT
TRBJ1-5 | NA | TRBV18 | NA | CASSPSRYGQPQHF | TGTGCCAGCTCACCATCCAGGTACGGTCAGCCCCAGCATTTT
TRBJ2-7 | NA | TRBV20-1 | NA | CSARGGASSYEQYF | TGCAGTGCTAGAGGGGGGGCTAGCTCCTACGAGCAGTACTTC
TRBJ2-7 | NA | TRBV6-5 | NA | CATLGRRNGYEQYF | TGTGCCACCCTAGGACGGAGAAATGGGTACGAGCAGTACTTC
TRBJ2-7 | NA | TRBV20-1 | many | CSARRDSGGEQYF | TGCAGTGCCCGCCGGGACTCCGGCGGCGAGCAGTACTTC